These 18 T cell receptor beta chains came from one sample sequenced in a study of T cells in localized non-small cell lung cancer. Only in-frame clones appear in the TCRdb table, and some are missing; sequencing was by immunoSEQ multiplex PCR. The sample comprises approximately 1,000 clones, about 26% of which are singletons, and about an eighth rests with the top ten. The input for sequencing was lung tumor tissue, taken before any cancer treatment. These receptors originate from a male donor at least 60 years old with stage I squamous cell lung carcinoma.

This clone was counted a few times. CDR3 sequence (DNA): TGTGCCAGCAGCTTGGTCCCTAGCGGGAGGTACGAGCAGTACTTC. This translates into CASSLVPSGRYEQYF. The V gene is TRBV11-3, the J gene TRBJ2-7; the match to TRBD2 covers 11 bases. J lost 4 bases, V lost 3 bases, and 5 bases had no gene match. The CDR3 covers 15 residues. Germline CDR1 is SGHNT and CDR2 is YENEEA.

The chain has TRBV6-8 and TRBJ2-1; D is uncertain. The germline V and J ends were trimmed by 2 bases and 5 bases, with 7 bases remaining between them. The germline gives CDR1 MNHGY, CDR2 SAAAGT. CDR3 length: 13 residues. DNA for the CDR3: TGTGCCAGCAGTTACCGAGTGAACAATGAGCAGTTCTTC. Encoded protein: CASSYRVNNEQFF.

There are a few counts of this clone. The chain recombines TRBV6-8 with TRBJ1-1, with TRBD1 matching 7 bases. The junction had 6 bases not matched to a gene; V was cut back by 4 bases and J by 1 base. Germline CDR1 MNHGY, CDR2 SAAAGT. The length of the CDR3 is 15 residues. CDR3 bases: TGTGCCAGCAGTTTACCGGGACAGCGGAACACTGAAGCTTTCTTT. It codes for CASSLPGQRNTEAFF.

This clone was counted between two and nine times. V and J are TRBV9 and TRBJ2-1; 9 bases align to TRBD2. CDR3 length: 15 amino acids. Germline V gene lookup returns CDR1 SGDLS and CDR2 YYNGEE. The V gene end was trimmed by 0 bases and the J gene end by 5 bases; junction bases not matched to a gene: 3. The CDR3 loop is CASSVGASGNNEQFF. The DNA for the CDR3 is TGTGCCAGCAGCGTAGGGGCTAGCGGGAACAATGAGCAGTTCTTC.

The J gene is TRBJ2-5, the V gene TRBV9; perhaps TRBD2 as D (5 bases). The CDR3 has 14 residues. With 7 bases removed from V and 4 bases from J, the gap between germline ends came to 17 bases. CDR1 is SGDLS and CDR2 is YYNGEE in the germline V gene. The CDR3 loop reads CASAEAVGRETQYF. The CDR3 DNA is TGTGCCAGCGCCGAAGCGGTCGGTAGAGAGACCCAGTACTTC.

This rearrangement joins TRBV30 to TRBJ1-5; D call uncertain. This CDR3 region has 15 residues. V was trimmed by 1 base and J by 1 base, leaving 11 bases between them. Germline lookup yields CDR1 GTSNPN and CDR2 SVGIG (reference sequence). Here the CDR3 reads CAWSGVGLSNQPQHF. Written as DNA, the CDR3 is TGTGCCTGGAGTGGGGTTGGGCTAAGCAATCAGCCCCAGCATTTT.

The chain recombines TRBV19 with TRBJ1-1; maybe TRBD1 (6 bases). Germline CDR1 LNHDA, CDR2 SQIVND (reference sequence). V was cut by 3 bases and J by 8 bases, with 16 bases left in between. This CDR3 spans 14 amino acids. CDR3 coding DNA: TGTGCCAGTAGTATTTCAGGGCCGGGGGGCGAAGCTTTCTTT. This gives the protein CASSISGPGGEAFF.

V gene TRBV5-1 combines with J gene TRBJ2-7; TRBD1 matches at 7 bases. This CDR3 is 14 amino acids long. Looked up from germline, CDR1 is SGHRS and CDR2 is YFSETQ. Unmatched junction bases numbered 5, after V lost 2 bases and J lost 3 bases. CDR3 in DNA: TGCGCCAGCAGCTTTCGGACAGGCAGCTACGAGCAGTACTTC. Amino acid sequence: CASSFRTGSYEQYF.

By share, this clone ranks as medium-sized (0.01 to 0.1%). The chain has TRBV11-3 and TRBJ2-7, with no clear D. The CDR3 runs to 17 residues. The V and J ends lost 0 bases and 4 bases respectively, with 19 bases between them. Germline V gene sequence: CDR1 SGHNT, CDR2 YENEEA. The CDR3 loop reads CASSLDRPLPPLYEQYF. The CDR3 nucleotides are TGTGCCAGCAGCTTAGATAGGCCCCTGCCGCCCCTTTACGAGCAGTACTTC.

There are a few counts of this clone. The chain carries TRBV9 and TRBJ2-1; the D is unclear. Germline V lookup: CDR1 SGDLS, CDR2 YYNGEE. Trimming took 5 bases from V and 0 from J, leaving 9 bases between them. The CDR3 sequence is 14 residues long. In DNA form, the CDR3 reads TGTGCCAGCAGTCGGATCGACTCCTACAATGAGCAGTTCTTC. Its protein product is CASSRIDSYNEQFF.

DNA of the CDR3: TGCAGCGTCCTGACGACTGGGAGCTCCTACGAGCAGTACTTC. Its translation is CSVLTTGSSYEQYF. The chain carries TRBV29-1 and TRBJ2-7; TRBD2 might be the D (5 bases). Trimming cost V 6 bases and J 0 bases, with 15 bases left between them. From germline, CDR1 is SQVTM and CDR2 ANQGSEA. This CDR3 contains 14 residues.

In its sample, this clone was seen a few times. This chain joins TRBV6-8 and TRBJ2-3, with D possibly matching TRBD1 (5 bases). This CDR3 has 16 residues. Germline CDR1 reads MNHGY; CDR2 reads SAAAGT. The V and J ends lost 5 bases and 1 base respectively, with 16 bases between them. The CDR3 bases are TGTGCCAGCAGTACAGGACACAATAAACGCACAGATACGCAGTATTTT. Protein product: CASSTGHNKRTDTQYF.

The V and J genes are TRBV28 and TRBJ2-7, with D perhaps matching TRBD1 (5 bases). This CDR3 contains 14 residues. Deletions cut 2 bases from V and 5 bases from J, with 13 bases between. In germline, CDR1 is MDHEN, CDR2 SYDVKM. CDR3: CASSLIAGNHEQYF. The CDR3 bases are TGTGCCAGCAGTTTAATCGCAGGGAACCACGAGCAGTACTTC.

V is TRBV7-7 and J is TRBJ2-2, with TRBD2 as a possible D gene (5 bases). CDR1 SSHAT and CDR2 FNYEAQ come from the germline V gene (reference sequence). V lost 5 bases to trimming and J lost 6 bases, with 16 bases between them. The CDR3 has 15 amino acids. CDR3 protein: CASSIRRTRAGELFF. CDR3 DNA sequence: TGTGCCAGCAGCATCCGACGTACGAGGGCCGGGGAGCTGTTTTTT.

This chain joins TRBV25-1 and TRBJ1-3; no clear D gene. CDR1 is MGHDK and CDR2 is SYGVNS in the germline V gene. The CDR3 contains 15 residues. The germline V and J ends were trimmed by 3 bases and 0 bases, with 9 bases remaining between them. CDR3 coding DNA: TGTGCCAGCAGTGATGGGCAGAACTCTGGAAACACCATATATTTT. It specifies CASSDGQNSGNTIYF.

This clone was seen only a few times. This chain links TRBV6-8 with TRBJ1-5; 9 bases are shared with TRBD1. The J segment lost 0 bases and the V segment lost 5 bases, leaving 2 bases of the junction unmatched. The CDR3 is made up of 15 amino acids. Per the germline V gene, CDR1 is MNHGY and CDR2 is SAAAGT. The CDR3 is CASSDRGNSNQPQHF. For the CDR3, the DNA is TGTGCCAGCAGTGACAGGGGGAATAGCAATCAGCCCCAGCATTTT.

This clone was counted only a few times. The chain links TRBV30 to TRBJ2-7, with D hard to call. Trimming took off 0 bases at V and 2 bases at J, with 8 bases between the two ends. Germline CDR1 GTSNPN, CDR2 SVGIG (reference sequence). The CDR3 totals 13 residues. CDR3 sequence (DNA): TGTGCCTGGAGTGTTAGTATGGCCTACGAGCAGTACTTC. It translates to CAWSVSMAYEQYF.

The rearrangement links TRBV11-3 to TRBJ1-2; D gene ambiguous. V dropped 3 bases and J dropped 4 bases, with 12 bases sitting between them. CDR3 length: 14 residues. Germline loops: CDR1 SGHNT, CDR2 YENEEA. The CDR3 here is CASSLGKPTYGYTF. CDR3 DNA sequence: TGTGCCAGCAGCTTGGGGAAGCCGACCTATGGCTACACCTTC.